There are a few counts of the clone carrying this T cell receptor (beta chain). Its antigen is not identified. This specimen comes from a study of blood T cells in healthy people across ages. Notes on the study in general: Fewer expanded clones and more diversity marked long-lived versus aged donors.

A sample-barcoded 5' primer and a J-beta primer mix were used in a second PCR of about 6 to 11 cycles. TCRdb re-called the 5' RACE reads through MiXCR, storing one row per CDR3 protein. The sample yields about 930,000 distinct CDR3 sequences, approximately 32% seen once. A minimum of 6 million PBMCs was isolated per sample. Per the germline V gene, CDR1 is MDHEN and CDR2 is SYDVKM. CDR3 length equals 15 residues. The V segment lost 5 bases and the J segment 2 bases; nucleotides outside the gene matches: 6. A further study also used this sample, focusing on T cells of mothers and their children.

The chain couples TRBV28 to TRBJ2-3, with 8 bases identical to TRBD1. The TCR comes from a woman aged 40-49 years in good health. The material sequenced was blood. This CDR3 is CASSGAGGNTDTQYF. CDR3 DNA: TGTGCCAGCAGTGGGGCAGGGGGCAACACAGATACGCAGTATTTT.